This is a list of T cell receptor beta chains from one sample in a study of blood T cell repertoires in COVID-19. Profiling relied on immunoSEQ multiplex PCR, and the TCRdb table lists in-frame clones only, not all of them. The sample records tens of thousands of clones, 85% being singletons. Sequenced sample: peripheral blood. All receptors derive from an elderly man with acute or convalescent COVID-19. CDR3s include the opening cysteine and the closing phenylalanine or tryptophan. Clone size, where shown, is once, few, many, or a class for clones that have expanded.

len,j_gene,v_gene,abundance,CDR3aa
14,TRBJ1-1,TRBV7-8,once,CASSQHAGNTEAFF
15,TRBJ1-3,TRBV30,-,CAWRIGHHSGNTIYF
15,TRBJ1-4,TRBV27,few,CASSSLGGSGEKLFF
13,TRBJ1-1,TRBV2,-,CASSRDRATEAFF
16,TRBJ2-5,TRBV9,-,CASSVGTDPFQETQYF
14,TRBJ2-3,TRBV30,-,CAWILAGFTDTQYF
12,TRBJ2-5,TRBV6-1,-,CASSPLSETQYF
15,TRBJ2-4,TRBV4-2,-,CASSQERGAGDIQYF
14,TRBJ1-2,TRBV6-5,few,CASSPGQLIYGYTF
14,TRBJ1-2,TRBV2,medium-sized,CASSGQGSNYGYTF
12,TRBJ1-2,TRBV5-1,-,CASSLAGGGYTF
13,TRBJ2-3,TRBV24-1,-,CAIQRRDTDTQYF
13,TRBJ1-2,TRBV10-1,few,CARTEVENYGYTF
18,TRBJ2-1,TRBV24-1,-,CATSDYRGTSGSYNEQFF
14,TRBJ1-5,TRBV6-6,-,CASRLGQNNQPQHF
11,TRBJ2-1,TRBV7-9,-,CASASGNEQFF
16,TRBJ1-3,TRBV2,-,CASSLKQGASGNTIYF
16,TRBJ2-1,TRBV7-6,-,CASSALAGRGRNEQFF
15,TRBJ1-3,TRBV27,-,CASSLKGGSGNTIYF
16,TRBJ1-3,TRBV3-1/TRBV3-2,-,CASSQVLSGRGNTIYF
14,TRBJ1-2,TRBV18,-,CASSPGQGQLGYTF
15,TRBJ1-1,TRBV9,-,CASSVPRGGNTEAFF
15,TRBJ2-3,TRBV30,-,CAWTREGGPPDTQYF
13,TRBJ1-5,TRBV30,-,CAWGGQGAQPQHF
14,TRBJ2-5,TRBV5-8,-,CASNRDRGSKTQYF
14,TRBJ1-2,TRBV5-4,-,CASTQGQSNYGYTF
14,TRBJ1-1,TRBV19,-,CASKPRQENTEAFF
13,TRBJ2-7,TRBV7-2,-,CASSLWGRYEQYF
14,TRBJ1-1,TRBV9,-,CASSGGGGTTEAFF
15,TRBJ1-2,TRBV9,-,CASSASGTGRYGYTF
15,TRBJ1-6,TRBV27,-,CASSWTGGRNSPLHF
15,TRBJ1-5,TRBV30,-,CAWSVGGDSNQPQHF
15,TRBJ1-2,TRBV19,-,CASSDMTQPPYGYTF
15,TRBJ2-1,TRBV7-7,-,CASSLGGAGRDEQFF
15,TRBJ2-7,TRBV6-5,-,CASSYEAGEVYEQYF
16,TRBJ2-3,TRBV14,-,CASSRTSRASTDTQYF
16,TRBJ2-6,TRBV11-2,-,CASGALVHSGANVLTF
13,TRBJ2-7,TRBV19,few,CASSKDRGYEQYF
16,TRBJ2-1,TRBV7-2,-,CASSLQASSSYNEQFF
20,TRBJ2-1,TRBV5-4,-,CASSFPNRGLAVSSYNEQFF
15,TRBJ1-2,TRBV9,once,CASSSQGAEGRGYTF
12,TRBJ2-1,TRBV10-3,-,CAISLNRVREFF
16,TRBJ2-3,TRBV6-1,once,CASSEWSGRAQDTQYF
16,TRBJ1-3,TRBV19,-,CASSIERTGVGNTIYF
12,TRBJ2-7,TRBV6-5,-,CASRRDSYEQYF
15,TRBJ2-1,TRBV18,few,CASSPQGMTYNEQFF
16,TRBJ2-1,TRBV5-4,-,CASSLGGTSGTNEQFF
13,TRBJ2-7,TRBV27,once,CASRRDRFYEQYF
12,TRBJ2-5,TRBV11-2,-,CASSFIQETQYF
15,TRBJ2-1,TRBV25-1,once,CASSEWGSGYNEQFF
14,TRBJ2-3,TRBV7-8,-,CASSLVRSTDTQYF
13,TRBJ2-7,TRBV5-1,-,CASSLGTDYEQYF
16,TRBJ2-3,TRBV7-6,once,CASSLGAMPGGDTQYF
18,TRBJ1-4,TRBV27,-,CASSSGDRSTRTNEKLFF
16,TRBJ2-7,TRBV11-2,-,CASSLDNGGSGYEQYF
15,TRBJ2-3,TRBV11-3,-,CASSWGQGAADTQYF
18,TRBJ2-4,TRBV7-8,-,CASSEGLAGGPAKNIQYF
14,TRBJ1-1,TRBV30,-,CAWSKTGLGTEAFF
13,TRBJ2-7,TRBV12-3/TRBV12-4,few,CASSSARDYEQYF
13,TRBJ2-7,TRBV14,once,CASSQGTGYEQYF